The 19 T cell receptor beta chains below were found in one sample sequenced in a study of naive and memory T cell subsets. The study, taken as a whole, reports: Especially in CD8 cells, naive repertoires contained a few larger clonotypes, possibly CD45RA-re-expressing memory cells.

Two oligonucleotides, mixed equimolar, formed the beta constant-region primer covering TRBC1 and TRBC2. The ligated cDNA underwent four PCR rounds using SP2 and nested alpha and beta constant-region primers. TCRdb re-analysed the UMI-ligation and nested PCR reads in MiXCR, keeping a single row per CDR3 protein. The table records 150,000 or so distinct CDR3 sequences, approximately 22% of them present only once. Their antigen targets remain unknown. Sequenced material: naive CD4+ T cells from blood. These receptors all come from a human donor in good health.

The chain employs TRBV12-3 or TRBV12-4 and TRBJ1-4; D is unresolved. Trimming pared 1 base from V and 4 bases from J, leaving 7 bases between. This CDR3 contains 14 residues. The CDR3 here is CASSLGQINEKLFF. The CDR3 DNA reads TGTGCCAGCAGTTTAGGGCAGATTAATGAAAAACTGTTTTTT.

This clonotype came up many times. The V call is TRBV29-1, the J call TRBJ2-2; TRBD1 matches at 9 bases. Germline V lookup: CDR1 SQVTM, CDR2 ANQGSEA. The CDR3 length is 14 residues. The ends lost 5 bases at V and 6 bases at J; junction bases unmatched: 7. The CDR3 DNA reads TGCAGCGTTTCCCGGACAGGGGTTGCCGGGGAGCTGTTTTTT. Protein sequence: CSVSRTGVAGELFF.

CDR3 protein: CASSTGQNTEAFF. The CDR3 nucleotides are TGTGCCAGCTCAACCGGACAGAACACTGAAGCTTTCTTT. The J gene is TRBJ1-1, the V gene TRBV18; D possibly corresponds to TRBD1 (5 bases). The CDR3 loop spans 13 amino acids. The V gene's germline CDR1 is KGHSH and CDR2 LQKENI. Trimming cost V 5 bases and J 1 base, with 8 bases left between them.

The chain uses TRBV4-2 and TRBJ1-1; D gene uncertain. V was clipped by 0 bases and J by 5 bases, with 10 bases between them. The V gene's germline CDR1 is LGHNA and CDR2 YNFKEQ. CDR3 length: 14 residues. The CDR3 DNA sequence: TGTGCCAGCAGCCAAGATTCAGGAGGGACTGAAGCTTTCTTT. Encoded protein: CASSQDSGGTEAFF.

This clonotype was recorded at least ten times. V and J are TRBV6-1 and TRBJ1-2, with D hard to call. The germline V gene encodes CDR1 MNHNS and CDR2 SASEGT. Trimming left V 5 bases short and J 0 bases short, with 4 bases between. The CDR3 has 12 amino acids. The CDR3 spells CASSPTNYGYTF. The CDR3 coding sequence is TGTGCCAGCAGTCCAACTAACTATGGCTACACCTTC.

Notes on this clonotype: A junction end diverges from the germline sequence, so it may reflect a read error. The rearrangement uses TRBV6-5 and TRBJ1-2, with D unclear. The CDR3 spans 15 residues. Germline V CDR1 and CDR2: MNHEY, SVGAGI. The CDR3 protein is CAISYTSTGPHGYTF. The CDR3 DNA is TGTGCCATCAGTTACACTTCGACTGGCCCCCATGGCTACACCTTC.

There are a few counts of this clonotype. The rearrangement uses TRBV6-2 or TRBV6-3 and TRBJ2-7, with D possibly being TRBD1 (5 bases). There are 14 residues in the CDR3. Germline V CDR1 and CDR2: MNHEY, SVGEGT. Trimming took off 5 bases at V and 4 bases at J, with 15 bases between the two ends. The CDR3 DNA reads TGTGCCAGCAGTCCCCAGGGCATCCCGTACGAGCAGTACTTC. It encodes CASSPQGIPYEQYF.

The chain joins TRBV7-2 to TRBJ2-3; a possible D gene is TRBD1 (8 bases). Trimming took off 2 bases at V and 2 bases at J, with 14 bases between the two ends. Germline CDR1 is SGHTA and CDR2 is FQGNSA. This CDR3 contains 16 residues. The CDR3 protein is CASSLSGTGVTDTQYF. CDR3 nucleotides: TGTGCCAGCAGCTTAAGCGGGACAGGAGTCACAGATACGCAGTATTTT.

This clonotype has a single count. CDR3 DNA: TGTGCCAGCAGCTTTTCCAACTCCCGCTTCGCCACCTACGAGCAGTACTTC. Translating it yields CASSFSNSRFATYEQYF. The chain couples TRBV11-2 to TRBJ2-7; D gene unclear. Trimming stripped 3 bases from V and 2 bases from J, with 20 bases between. Germline values: CDR1 SGHAT, CDR2 FQNNGV. CDR3 size: 17 residues.

The chain combines TRBV6-1 with TRBJ2-1; TRBD1 is a possible D gene (7 bases). The V end was cut by 5 bases, the J end by 0 bases, with 14 bases between. The CDR3 consists of 16 residues. Germline V gene sequence: CDR1 MNHNS, CDR2 SASEGT. CDR3: CASSRQGLGSYNEQFF. The DNA for the CDR3 is TGTGCCAGCAGTCGACAGGGACTCGGCTCCTACAATGAGCAGTTCTTC.

The chain has TRBV7-8 and TRBJ1-4; D is unclear. V lost 0 bases, J lost 7 bases, and 9 bases lay in between. This CDR3 contains 14 residues. Germline values: CDR1 SGHVS, CDR2 FQNEAQ. The CDR3 DNA reads TGTGCCAGCAGCTTAGCAGGAACCCCTGAAAAACTGTTTTTT. The encoded protein is CASSLAGTPEKLFF.

The CDR3 DNA reads as TGTGCCAGCAGTGAAACGGGAGGGCCCTCCCTTGAGCAGTTCTTC. Translating it yields CASSETGGPSLEQFF. V and J are TRBV2 and TRBJ2-1; TRBD2 agrees at 8 bases. V lost 2 bases to trimming and J lost 9 bases; unmatched junction nucleotides: 9. Looked up from germline, CDR1 is SNHLY and CDR2 is FYNNEI. The CDR3 covers 15 residues.

This clonotype was detected only a few times. The chain couples TRBV4-3 to TRBJ1-2; a weak D match, TRBD1 (6 bases). This CDR3 is built from 15 residues. Germline V lookup: CDR1 LGHNA, CDR2 YSLEER. Trimming pared 0 bases from V and 2 bases from J, leaving 10 bases between. The CDR3 region is CASSQETGVNYGYTF. Written as DNA, the CDR3 is TGCGCCAGCAGCCAAGAGACAGGAGTAAACTATGGCTACACCTTC.

This rearrangement joins TRBV6-2 or TRBV6-3 to TRBJ1-5; D gene uncertain. Germline V gene data show CDR1 as MNHEY and CDR2 as SVGEGT. Trimming took off 5 bases at V and 1 base at J, with 12 bases between the two ends. CDR3 size: 15 residues. The CDR3 sequence: CASSPSPPSNQPQHF. Here the CDR3 DNA reads TGTGCCAGCAGTCCCTCACCACCCAGCAATCAGCCCCAGCATTTT.

This clonotype was detected ten times or more. The J gene is TRBJ2-7, the V gene TRBV6-2 or TRBV6-3; 10 positions agree with TRBD2. The CDR3 totals 16 residues. Germline values: CDR1 MNHEY, CDR2 SVGEGT. V lost 6 bases to trimming and J lost 0 bases; unmatched junction nucleotides: 8. The CDR3 sequence is CASREPTSGVSYEQYF. The CDR3 DNA follows: TGTGCCAGCAGGGAGCCAACTAGCGGGGTCTCCTACGAGCAGTACTTC.

This clonotype was counted a few times. The rearrangement uses TRBV5-6 and TRBJ2-7, with D possibly TRBD2 on 6 matching bases. Germline V lookup: CDR1 SGHDT, CDR2 YYEEEE. The V gene lost 5 bases and the J gene lost 2 bases, with 17 bases spanning the gap. This CDR3 spans 15 amino acids. The CDR3: CASRLLETSTYEQYF. In nucleotides, the CDR3 is TGTGCCAGCAGGCTTCTGGAGACTAGTACCTACGAGCAGTACTTC.

This CDR3 reads CASSQSGQGVPTKNIQYF. The CDR3 DNA sequence: TGCGCCAGCAGTCAATCGGGCCAGGGGGTACCGACCAAAAACATTCAGTACTTC. V gene TRBV23-1 combines with J gene TRBJ2-4; TRBD1 matches 7 bases. TRBV23-1 is placed among ORFs of uncertain function. With V trimmed by 0 bases and J by 2 bases, 10 bases remained unmatched. The CDR3 loop spans 18 amino acids.

This clonotype was detected many times. This chain joins TRBV29-1 and TRBJ2-1; 8 bases align to TRBD1. Germline V gene data show CDR1 as SQVTM and CDR2 as ANQGSEA. CDR3 size: 14 residues. V was pared by 4 bases and J by 2 bases, with 4 bases of the junction left unmatched. DNA of the CDR3: TGCAGCGTTGGAGGCAGGGGGCCCTACAATGAGCAGTTCTTC. This gives the protein CSVGGRGPYNEQFF.

This clonotype was counted only a few times. V usage is TRBV24-1 and J usage is TRBJ2-2; D remains ambiguous. Trimming left V 9 bases short and J 5 bases short, with 9 bases between. The germline V gene has CDR1 KGHDR and CDR2 SFDVKD. The CDR3 sequence is 12 residues long. The CDR3 DNA reads as TGTGCCACCGAGGCCGGGACCGGGGAGCTGTTTTTT. Its translation is CATEAGTGELFF.